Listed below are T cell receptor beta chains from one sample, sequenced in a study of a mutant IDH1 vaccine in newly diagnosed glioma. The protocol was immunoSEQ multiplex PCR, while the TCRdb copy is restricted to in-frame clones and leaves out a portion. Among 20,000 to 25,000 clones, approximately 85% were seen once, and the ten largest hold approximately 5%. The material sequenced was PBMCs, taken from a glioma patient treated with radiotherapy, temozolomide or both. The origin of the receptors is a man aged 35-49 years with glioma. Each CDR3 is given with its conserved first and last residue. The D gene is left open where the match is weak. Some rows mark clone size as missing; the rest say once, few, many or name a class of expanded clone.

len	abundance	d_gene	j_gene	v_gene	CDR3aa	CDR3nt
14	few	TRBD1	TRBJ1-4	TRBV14	CASSRTGINEKLFF	TGTGCCAGCAGTAGGACAGGGATAAATGAAAAACTGTTTTTT
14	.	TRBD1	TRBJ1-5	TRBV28	CASSTTGGHQPQHF	TGTGCCAGCAGCACAACAGGGGGCCATCAGCCCCAGCATTTT
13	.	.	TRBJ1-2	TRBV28	CASLDTGMGGYTF	TGTGCCAGCCTCGATACAGGGATGGGAGGCTACACCTTC
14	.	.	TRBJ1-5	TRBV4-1	CASSRTRDPQPQHF	TGCGCCAGCAGCCGGACGAGAGATCCACAGCCCCAGCATTTT
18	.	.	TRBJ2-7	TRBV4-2	CASSQVLSRATPRGDSHF	TGTGCCAGCAGCCAAGTTCTATCGCGGGCGACCCCCAGAGGGGACTCCCACTTC
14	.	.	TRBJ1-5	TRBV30	CAWSVLGEGQPQHF	TGTGCCTGGAGTGTATTGGGGGAAGGGCAGCCCCAGCATTTT
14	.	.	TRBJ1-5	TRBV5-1	CASSLGHSNQPQHF	TGCGCCAGCAGCTTAGGGCATAGCAATCAGCCCCAGCATTTT
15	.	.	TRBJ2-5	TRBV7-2	CASSLVRRGWETQYF	TGTGCCAGCAGCTTAGTGAGGCGGGGCTGGGAGACCCAGTACTTC
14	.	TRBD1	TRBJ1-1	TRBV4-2	CASTRDRTNTEAFF	TGTGCCAGCACCCGGGACAGGACGAACACTGAAGCTTTCTTT
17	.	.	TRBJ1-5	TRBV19	CASSIVEKGTRNQPQHF	TGTGCCAGTAGTATAGTCGAAAAGGGGACGCGCAATCAGCCCCAGCATTTT
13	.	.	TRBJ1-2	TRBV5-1	CASSLGSNYGYTF	TGCGCCAGCAGCTTGGGCAGCAACTATGGCTACACCTTC
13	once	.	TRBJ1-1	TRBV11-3	CASSLGLNTEAFF	TGTGCCAGCAGCTTAGGACTGAACACTGAAGCTTTCTTT
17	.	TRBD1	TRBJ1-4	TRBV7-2	CASSLGTYGQGNEKLFF	TGTGCCAGCAGCTTAGGAACATACGGACAGGGGAATGAAAAACTGTTTTTT
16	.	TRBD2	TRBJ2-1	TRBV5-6	CASSLGLAGIYNEQFF	TGTGCCAGCAGCTTGGGGCTAGCGGGGATCTACAATGAGCAGTTCTTC
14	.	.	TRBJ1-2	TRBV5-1	CASSLEGKPYGYTF	TGCGCCAGCAGCTTGGAAGGGAAACCGTATGGCTACACCTTC
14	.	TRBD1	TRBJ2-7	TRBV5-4	CASSSRDRGHEQYF	TGTGCCAGCAGCTCCAGGGACAGGGGCCACGAGCAGTACTTC
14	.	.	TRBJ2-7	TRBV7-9	CASSLGGLGYEQYF	TGTGCCAGCAGCTTAGGCGGCCTAGGCTACGAGCAGTACTTC
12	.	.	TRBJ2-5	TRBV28	CASSTPPGTQYF	TGTGCCAGCAGTACCCCCCCCGGGACCCAGTACTTC
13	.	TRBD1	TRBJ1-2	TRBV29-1	CSVVTGNNYGYTF	TGCAGCGTTGTGACAGGGAATAACTATGGCTACACCTTC
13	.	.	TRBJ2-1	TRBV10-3	CAISEFNSYEQFF	TGTGCCATCAGTGAGTTCAATAGCTATGAGCAGTTCTTC
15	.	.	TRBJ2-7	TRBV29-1	CSVEAPAGPRDEQYF	TGCAGCGTTGAAGCCCCCGCAGGACCAAGGGATGAGCAGTACTTC
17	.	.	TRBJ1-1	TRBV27	CASSPPRYGPAGTEAFF	TGTGCCAGCAGTCCCCCACGGTACGGTCCCGCAGGGACTGAAGCTTTCTTT
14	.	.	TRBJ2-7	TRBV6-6	CASSYSTSSYEQYF	TGTGCCAGCAGTTACTCGACATCGAGCTACGAGCAGTACTTC
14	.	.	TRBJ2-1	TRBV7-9	CASSQFGRMNEQFF	TGTGCCAGCAGCCAATTCGGACGCATGAATGAGCAGTTCTTC
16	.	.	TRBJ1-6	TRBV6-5	CASSSRRISYNSPLHF	TGTGCCAGCAGTTCCCGACGCATCTCCTATAATTCACCCCTCCACTTT
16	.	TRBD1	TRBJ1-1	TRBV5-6	CASSWGTGSTNTEAFF	TGTGCCAGCAGCTGGGGGACAGGGTCAACTAACACTGAAGCTTTCTTT
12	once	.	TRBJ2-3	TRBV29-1	CSVARRSDTQYF	TGCAGCGTCGCCCGCAGATCAGATACGCAGTATTTT
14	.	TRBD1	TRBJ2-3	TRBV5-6	CASSLAGGRDTQYF	TGTGCCAGCAGCTTGGCAGGGGGCAGAGATACGCAGTATTTT
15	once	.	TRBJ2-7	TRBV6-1	CASSEAPGDLYEQYF	TGTGCCAGCAGTGAAGCGCCGGGAGATCTCTACGAGCAGTACTTC
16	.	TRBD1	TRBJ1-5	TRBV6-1	CASSDRDRGLRGPQHF	TGTGCCAGCAGTGACCGGGACAGGGGGCTGAGGGGGCCCCAGCATTTT
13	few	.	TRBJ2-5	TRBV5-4	CASKGSSEETQYF	TGTGCCAGCAAAGGTAGCAGCGAAGAGACCCAGTACTTC
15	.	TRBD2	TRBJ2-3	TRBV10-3	CAIRSGGAYTDTQYF	TGTGCCATCAGGAGCGGGGGGGCTTACACAGATACGCAGTATTTT
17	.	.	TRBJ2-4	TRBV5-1	CASSLAAQATVQNIQYF	TGCGCCAGCAGCTTGGCCGCACAAGCCACCGTCCAAAACATTCAGTACTTC
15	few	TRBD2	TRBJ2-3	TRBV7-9	CASSLRSSGPDTQYF	TGTGCCAGCAGCTTACGGTCTAGCGGGCCAGATACGCAGTATTTT
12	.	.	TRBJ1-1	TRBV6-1	CASSWLNTEAFF	TGTGCCAGCAGTTGGTTAAACACTGAAGCTTTCTTT
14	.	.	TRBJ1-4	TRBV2	CASRTLGANEKLFF	TGTGCCAGCAGGACTCTGGGGGCTAATGAAAAACTGTTTTTT
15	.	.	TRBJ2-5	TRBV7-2	CASSSDGPGTETQYF	TGTGCCAGCAGCTCGGACGGTCCGGGCACAGAGACCCAGTACTTC
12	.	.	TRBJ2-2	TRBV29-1	CSAMRSTGELFF	TGCAGCGCCATGAGGAGTACCGGGGAGCTGTTTTTT
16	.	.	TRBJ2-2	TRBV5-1	CASSLGDRLGTGELFF	TGCGCCAGCAGCTTGGGCGACAGACTGGGCACCGGGGAGCTGTTTTTT
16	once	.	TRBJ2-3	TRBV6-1	CASSEREPPGADTQYF	TGTGCCAGCAGTGAAAGGGAACCCCCAGGGGCAGATACGCAGTATTTT
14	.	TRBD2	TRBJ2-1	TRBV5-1	CASSSGLATGEQFF	TGCGCCAGCAGCTCTGGACTAGCGACCGGGGAGCAGTTCTTC